This T cell receptor (beta chain) appears in the sequencing data of a study of T cell responses to AZD1222 COVID-19 vaccine. Study results and caveats: Clonal diversity was possibly underestimated; the donors were predominantly white British and more often female. Rises in breadth and depth of Spike-specific TCRs came after two AZD1222 doses.

Comments on this clone: The antigen remains unidentified.

Germline CDR1 and CDR2: SGDLS and YYNGEE. Trimming stripped 3 bases from V and 5 bases from J, with 9 bases between. This CDR3 has 13 amino acids. Sequencing was performed with immunoSEQ multiplex PCR; in TCRdb, only in-frame clones are kept and a portion is missing. Found here are 90,000 to 140,000 clones, about 88% of them singletons; the top ten hold around 8.4%. The rearrangement links TRBV9 to TRBJ1-3, with D unclear. Source: peripheral blood, taken on day 0 of AZD1222 vaccination. The source of this sequence is an adult in good health. The CDR3 loop reads CASSARARNTIYF. CDR3 DNA sequence: TGTGCCAGCAGCGCGAGAGCGAGAAACACCATATATTTT.